This T cell receptor (beta chain) was captured in a study of blood T cell repertoires in COVID-19. Study-wide context: There were acute and convalescent COVID-19 samples, and they came from the United States, Italy and Spain.

Participants' reported clinical history set cohort assignment. Recovered status applied to Cohort 3 donors who had two consecutive negative PCRs. It also applied to those with clearance or with symptom resolution. Deletions cut 7 bases from V and 6 bases from J, with 19 bases between. Germline-derived CDR1 and CDR2 are LNHDA and SQIVND (reference sequence). This CDR3 is built from 15 residues. Original data processing: Reference gene primer amplification gave nucleated cell count estimates. Profiled with immunoSEQ multiplex PCR; TCRdb holds only in-frame clones, not every one. V and J calls and clone size are as listed in that table; D and trimming were resolved from the DNA. The sample has 200,000 to 250,000 clones; around four fifths are singletons.

The sequencing sample was made of PBMCs or T cells enriched from blood (not recorded which). This sequence originates from a man between 40 and 49 years old who had recovered from COVID-19. The chain carries TRBV19 and TRBJ1-3; D remains ambiguous. The CDR3 DNA is TGTGCCAGTACCTCTCGAGGCACCCGTTTAAACACCATATATTTT. Amino acid sequence: CASTSRGTRLNTIYF.